The rows below give T cell receptor beta chains drawn from one sample of a study of patients and donors after allogeneic stem cell transplantation. TCRdb itself ran the RT-PCR reads through MiXCR, one entry per CDR3 protein. The sample carries about 57,000 distinct CDR3 sequences, roughly 15% recorded once. The sequenced sample was blood, either unsorted or a sorted T cell fraction (not recorded which). Source of these receptors: a human donor who was either an allogeneic HSCT recipient or a stem cell or donor lymphocyte infusion donor (not recorded which). It is not recorded whose cells these are; they may come from a transplant donor. Both conserved end residues are part of each CDR3. A D gene is named only where the DNA matches it firmly. Not all rows give a size; the values are once, few, many and, for expanded clones, a class.

many,TRBV7-8,TRBJ2-5,NA,TGTGCCAGCAGCCTTAGACAGCGCGAGACCCAGTACTTC,CASSLRQRETQYF
many,TRBV12-3/TRBV12-4,TRBJ1-5,NA,TGTGCCAGCGGATACCGCACAGGGAAAGTAAGTCAGCCCCAGCATTTT,CASGYRTGKVSQPQHF
few,TRBV15,TRBJ1-5,NA,TGTGCCACCAGGACAGACAGCAATCAGCCCCAGCATTTT,CATRTDSNQPQHF
many,TRBV7-2,TRBJ1-2,TRBD1,TGTGCCAGCAGCTTAGACCGGACAGGGGCACTTTATGGCTACACCTTC,CASSLDRTGALYGYTF
NA,TRBV7-9,TRBJ2-1,NA,TGTGCCAGCAGCTTGCAGGAGCAGTTCTTC,CASSLQEQFF
NA,TRBV20-1,TRBJ2-7,TRBD1,TGCAGTGCTATAGGGGGCCTCAGCTCCTACGAGCAGTACTTC,CSAIGGLSSYEQYF
many,TRBV6-5,TRBJ2-7,TRBD1,TGTGCCAGCAGTTACGCCGGGACAGGGTACGAGCAGTACTTC,CASSYAGTGYEQYF
many,TRBV18,TRBJ1-5,NA,TGTGCCAGCTCACATGAGGGAGAAGGCAATCAGCCCCAGCATTTT,CASSHEGEGNQPQHF
NA,TRBV6-2/TRBV6-3,TRBJ2-7,NA,TGTGCCAGCAGACCCGTACTAGCTTTGACTAACGAGCAGTACTTC,CASRPVLALTNEQYF
few,TRBV7-2,TRBJ2-5,NA,TGTGCCAGCAGCCCCGCTAGTTTCGAGACCCAGTACTTC,CASSPASFETQYF
many,TRBV7-9,TRBJ1-1,NA,TGTGCCAGCAGCTGGCCGGTGGAGGGCATGAACACTGAAGCTTTCTTT,CASSWPVEGMNTEAFF
many,TRBV3-1,TRBJ1-2,TRBD1,TGTGCCAGCAGCCTCACAGGGGACTATGGCTACACCTTC,CASSLTGDYGYTF
few,TRBV20-1,TRBJ2-1,TRBD2,TGCAGTGCCTCGGGACTAGCGGCTTACAATGAGCAGTTCTTC,CSASGLAAYNEQFF
few,TRBV27,TRBJ2-7,NA,TGTGCCAGCAGTGGCACCTACTCTCAGCGGGTGGTCAACGAGCAGTACTTC,CASSGTYSQRVVNEQYF
NA,TRBV11-2,TRBJ1-2,NA,TGTGCCAGCAGCTTAGTGGGGCCAGGAGGCCACGGCTACACCTTC,CASSLVGPGGHGYTF
few,TRBV20-1,TRBJ2-1,TRBD2,TGCAGTGCTAGCCGTTTACTAGCGGGAGGGCCCAATGAGCAGTTCTTC,CSASRLLAGGPNEQFF
many,TRBV11-2,TRBJ1-2,NA,TGTGCCAGCAGCCTGACAGCCACTAACTATGGCTACACCTTC,CASSLTATNYGYTF
NA,TRBV6-5,TRBJ2-2,NA,TGTGCCAGCAGTTACGACCGAGCGAACACCGGGGAGCTGTTTTTT,CASSYDRANTGELFF
many,TRBV20-1,TRBJ1-4,TRBD1,TGCAGTGCTAGAGATCGACAGGGCGCAACTAATGAAAAACTGTTTTTT,CSARDRQGATNEKLFF
many,TRBV20-1,TRBJ1-5,NA,TGCAGTGCTAGCACACAGGAGAATCAGCCCCAGCATTTT,CSASTQENQPQHF
few,TRBV27,TRBJ2-1,NA,TGTGCCAGCAGTACCCCAAACCTCAATGAGCAGTTCTTC,CASSTPNLNEQFF
few,TRBV18,TRBJ2-7,TRBD2,TGTGCCAGCTCACCGGGACTAGCTGCCTACGAGCAGTACTTC,CASSPGLAAYEQYF
NA,TRBV3-1,TRBJ2-3,NA,TGTGCCAGCAGCCATGAAGTCCCAGATACGCAGTATTTT,CASSHEVPDTQYF
NA,TRBV11-3,TRBJ2-1,TRBD2,TGTGCCAGCAGCCCGACTAGCGGGAGTCTAGAGCAGTTCTTC,CASSPTSGSLEQFF
many,TRBV7-8,TRBJ1-5,TRBD1,TGTGCCAGCAGCTTTACCCCCGACAGGGGTCAGCCCCAGCATTTT,CASSFTPDRGQPQHF
many,TRBV27,TRBJ1-2,NA,TGTGCCAGCACTCAGATGAGGGGAGGCTATGGCTACACCTTC,CASTQMRGGYGYTF
NA,TRBV11-2,TRBJ2-7,NA,TGTGCCAGCAGCCGGGGACACCTTTACGAGCAGTACTTC,CASSRGHLYEQYF
few,TRBV14,TRBJ1-5,NA,TGTGCCAGCAGCCAAGGTCCAGGGTTTCAGCCCCAGCATTTT,CASSQGPGFQPQHF
NA,TRBV29-1,TRBJ2-1,TRBD2,TGCAGCGTTGAAGATCTAGCGGAGGGCAATGAGCAGTTCTTC,CSVEDLAEGNEQFF
many,TRBV5-1,TRBJ2-2,NA,TGCGCCAGCACGTCTACGAACACCGGGGAGCTGTTTTTT,CASTSTNTGELFF
few,TRBV18,TRBJ2-7,NA,TGTGCCAGCTCATCCGGACAGACCTACGAGCAGTACTTC,CASSSGQTYEQYF
few,TRBV24-1,TRBJ1-6,NA,TGTGCCACCAGTGGTGGGGGTCTAAATAATTCACCCCTCCACTTT,CATSGGGLNNSPLHF
NA,TRBV4-2,TRBJ2-7,NA,TGTGCCAGCAGCCAAGAACGGGTTGCCCTCTACGAGCAGTACTTC,CASSQERVALYEQYF
many,TRBV25-1,TRBJ1-4,NA,TGTGCCAGCAGTGAATATTCGAGACAGCCTGAAAAACTGTTTTTT,CASSEYSRQPEKLFF
NA,TRBV21-1,TRBJ2-1,NA,TGTGCCAGCAGCCGGGAGGTGGGGGCGAAAAAAAATGAGCAGTTCTTC,CASSREVGAKKNEQFF
few,TRBV20-1,TRBJ2-7,TRBD2,TGCAGTGCAATGAGCGGGAGGGCCTCCTACGAGCAGTACTTC,CSAMSGRASYEQYF
many,TRBV20-1,TRBJ2-4,NA,TGCAGTGCTAGCGGGAACGACAAAAACATTCAGTACTTC,CSASGNDKNIQYF
few,TRBV6-5,TRBJ2-7,NA,TGTGCCAGCAGTCGCCGGGACGTCTCCTACGAGCAGTACTTC,CASSRRDVSYEQYF
once,TRBV29-1,TRBJ2-7,TRBD1,TGCAGCGTTAAATGGACAGGACCCTACGAGCAGTACTTC,CSVKWTGPYEQYF
NA,TRBV7-9,TRBJ2-5,NA,TGTGCCAGCAGCTTCAGTAACAGGCCAGAGACCCAGTACTTC,CASSFSNRPETQYF